Presented here are 27 T cell receptor beta chains from one specimen sequenced in a study of blood T cells in healthy people across ages. A sample-barcoded 5' primer and a J-beta primer mix were used in a second PCR of roughly 6 to 12 cycles. TCRdb re-called the 5' RACE reads with MiXCR, one entry per CDR3 protein. The sample includes around 1,000,000 distinct CDR3 sequences, around 25% seen only once; the top ten take less than 0.75%. This sample was shared with a second study, whose subject was T cells of mothers and their children.

Sequencing was done on a sample of blood. These receptors came from a girl aged 2-10 years in good health.

This clonotype was seen a handful of times. The J gene is TRBJ2-1, the V gene TRBV7-6, with D hard to call. The DNA matches TRBJ2-5 better at its end, which makes the J call doubtful. This CDR3 region has 15 residues. CDR1 SGHVS and CDR2 FNYEAQ come from the germline V gene. The CDR3 DNA is TGTGCCAGCAGCTTATCCGCAGCTTTGGGGAAGACCCAGTACTTC. Translating it yields CASSLSAALGKTQYF.

The table lists this clonotype with a few counts. V and J are TRBV6-5 and TRBJ2-7; D gene unclear. Germline V gene sequence: CDR1 MNHEY, CDR2 SVGAGI. V was clipped by 4 bases and J by 4 bases, with 5 bases between them. CDR3 length: 11 residues. The CDR3 loop is CASSSQYEQYF. In nucleotides, the CDR3 is TGTGCCAGCAGTTCACAATACGAGCAGTACTTC.

This clonotype was recorded a few times. This chain links TRBV9 with TRBJ2-5; 9 positions match TRBD2. This CDR3 region has 15 residues. From germline, CDR1 is SGDLS and CDR2 YYNGEE. The ends lost 3 bases at V and 3 bases at J; junction bases unmatched: 6. CDR3 residues: CASSAYSGREETQYF. CDR3 DNA: TGTGCCAGCAGCGCCTATAGCGGGAGAGAAGAGACCCAGTACTTC.

Points on this clonotype: A junction end diverges from the germline sequence, so it may reflect a read error. The chain links TRBV28 to TRBJ1-1; D is undetermined. Germline CDR1 is MDHEN and CDR2 is SYDVKM. The CDR3 contains 11 residues. The CDR3 sequence: CASSFSTGAFF. CDR3 sequence (DNA): TGTGCCAGCAGTTTTTCTACTGGAGCTTTCTTT.

Here the CDR3 DNA reads TGTGCCAGCAGTTGGGGGGACACTTCCTACGAGCAGTACTTC. Amino acid sequence: CASSWGDTSYEQYF. The chain recombines TRBV12-3 or TRBV12-4 with TRBJ2-7; D possibly uses TRBD1 or TRBD2 (6 bases each). V gave up 4 bases and J gave up 1 base, with 11 bases separating them. The CDR3 has 14 amino acids.

V usage is TRBV7-9 and J usage is TRBJ2-1; 11 positions match TRBD2. Trimming cost V 2 bases and J 1 base; bases outside gene matches: 1. Germline V lookup: CDR1 SEHNR, CDR2 FQNEAQ (reference sequence). This CDR3 is 16 amino acids long. This CDR3 reads CASSLSSGGSYNEQFF. The CDR3 nucleotides are TGTGCCAGCAGCTTATCTAGCGGGGGGTCCTACAATGAGCAGTTCTTC.

The rearrangement uses TRBV29-1 and TRBJ2-7, with 8 positions matching TRBD1. Germline values: CDR1 SQVTM, CDR2 ANQGSEA. The CDR3 loop spans 15 amino acids. V dropped 4 bases and J dropped 2; count of bases not matched to a gene: 10. CDR3 bases: TGCAGCGTTGTGTTTGCGACAGGGGAGACCTACGAGCAGTACTTC. Translating gives CSVVFATGETYEQYF.

This clonotype was found a few times. The gene calls are TRBV20-1 and TRBJ1-2, with D hard to call. The length of the CDR3 is 12 residues. From germline, CDR1 is DFQATT and CDR2 SNEGSKA (reference sequence). V was pared by 0 bases and J by 5 bases, with 7 bases between. CDR3 amino acids: CSARERQYGYTF. CDR3 nucleotides: TGCAGTGCTAGAGAAAGGCAGTATGGCTACACCTTC.

This clonotype appeared once. The chain recombines TRBV5-1 with TRBJ2-2; 12 positions match TRBD2. This CDR3 has 16 residues. Trimming at V came to 1 base and at J to 5 bases, leaving 3 bases not matched to a gene. Germline V gives CDR1 SGHRS, CDR2 YFSETQ. CDR3 bases: TGCGCCAGCAGCTTGAGGACTAGCGGGGAGACCGGGGAGCTGTTTTTT. This gives the protein CASSLRTSGETGELFF.

This clonotype showed up just a few times. This rearrangement joins TRBV12-5 to TRBJ2-7; the match to TRBD2 covers 7 bases. The CDR3 runs to 13 residues. V dropped 3 bases and J dropped 10; count of bases not matched to a gene: 9. Germline-derived CDR1 and CDR2 are LGHNT and FRNRAP. In DNA form, the CDR3 reads TGTGCTAGTGGTTTTACTTCCGGGACTAACCAGTACTTC. It translates to CASGFTSGTNQYF.

There are many counts of this clonotype. The chain recombines TRBV5-6 with TRBJ2-5, with D unclear. V dropped 2 bases and J dropped 5 bases, with 7 bases sitting between them. In germline, CDR1 is SGHDT, CDR2 YYEEEE. There are 12 residues in the CDR3. The CDR3 DNA reads TGTGCCAGCAGCTTTGGAGATGAGACCCAGTACTTC. Its protein is CASSFGDETQYF.

This clonotype appeared a few times. The chain joins TRBV3-1 to TRBJ2-3, with TRBD2 identical over 7 bases. V shed 1 base and J 3 bases; nucleotides not matched to a gene: 4. CDR1 is LGHDT and CDR2 is YNNKEL in the germline V gene (reference sequence). This CDR3 region has 15 residues. The CDR3 region is CASSQGGRETDTQYF. DNA of the CDR3: TGTGCCAGCAGCCAAGGCGGGAGAGAAACAGATACGCAGTATTTT.

The DNA of the CDR3 is TGTGCCACCAGTGATTTGCGGTCGGCGGGACAGGGGGCCAGGAGTTCAGGCCAGTACTTC. It specifies CATSDLRSAGQGARSSGQYF. The gene calls are TRBV24-1 and TRBJ2-5; 12 positions match TRBD1. The CDR3 totals 20 residues. Germline CDR1 is KGHDR and CDR2 is SFDVKD. With 0 bases clipped from V and 10 bases from J, the junction kept 20 bases outside the gene matches.

The V and J genes are TRBV12-3 or TRBV12-4 and TRBJ2-1; D gene ambiguous. The CDR3 is 16 amino acids. Trimming removed 3 bases at V and 3 bases at J, with 15 bases between. The CDR3 nucleotides read TGTGCCAGCAGTTTTGTCAAAACCGCTTTCTACAATGAGCAGTTCTTC. It specifies CASSFVKTAFYNEQFF.

There are a few counts of this clonotype. The rearrangement links TRBV9 to TRBJ2-1, with 10 nucleotides matching TRBD1. Germline V gene sequence: CDR1 SGDLS, CDR2 YYNGEE. The CDR3 is 16 amino acids. J gave up 7 bases and V 4 bases, and 11 bases lay outside the gene matches. The CDR3 reads CASSLLGTGVVNEQFF. The CDR3, as DNA: TGTGCCAGCAGCCTCCTCGGGACAGGGGTGGTGAATGAGCAGTTCTTC.

The V call is TRBV5-1, the J call TRBJ2-5; perhaps TRBD1 as D (5 bases). The DNA end favors TRBJ2-7, so the J call may be wrong. Germline lookup yields CDR1 SGHRS and CDR2 YFSETQ. The CDR3 loop spans 14 amino acids. CDR3 in DNA: TGCGCCAGCAGCTTAGACAGAGAAGGGTACGAGCAGTACTTC. As protein: CASSLDREGYEQYF.

This chain links TRBV14 with TRBJ2-5, with 7 nucleotides matching TRBD1. The CDR3 runs to 15 residues. Germline V gene sequence: CDR1 SGHDN, CDR2 FVKESK. V was pared by 3 bases and J by 5 bases, with 9 bases of the junction left unmatched. In DNA, the CDR3 is TGTGCCAGCAGCCAGGCCAGGGGGTCCATGGAGACCCAGTACTTC. This gives the protein CASSQARGSMETQYF.

The CDR3 DNA reads as TGTGCCACCAGTGCCTCCGGGCCACGCTACGAGCAGTACTTC. The encoded protein is CATSASGPRYEQYF. The chain has TRBV24-1 and TRBJ2-1; D ambiguous. The end of the DNA is better explained by TRBJ2-7, so the J call may be wrong. Germline values: CDR1 KGHDR, CDR2 SFDVKD. The CDR3 is made up of 14 amino acids.

The chain has TRBV4-2 and TRBJ1-4; maybe TRBD1 (5 bases). Between the trimmed V and J ends, which lost 7 bases and 6 bases, there was a span of 21 bases. The CDR3 has 16 residues. Germline V gene sequence: CDR1 LGHNA, CDR2 YNFKEQ. The CDR3 is CASTHLASGGDEKLFF. The CDR3 DNA reads as TGTGCCAGCACCCATCTTGCATCGGGAGGGGATGAAAAACTGTTTTTT.

This sequence joins TRBV7-8 and TRBJ2-1, with a possible D match to TRBD1 (5 bases). Germline CDR1 SGHVS, CDR2 FQNEAQ. The CDR3 spans 13 residues. V was clipped by 5 bases and J by 4 bases, with 9 bases between them. The CDR3 DNA follows: TGTGCCAGCAGCGGGGCGGTGTACAATGAGCAGTTCTTC. It translates to CASSGAVYNEQFF.

This clonotype showed up just a few times. The genes are TRBV15 and TRBJ2-1; 7 bases align to TRBD2. The DNA end favors TRBJ2-5, so the J call may be wrong. CDR1 is LNHNV and CDR2 is YYDKDF in the germline V gene (reference sequence). The CDR3 is 17 amino acids. CDR3 in DNA: TGTGCCACCCAAATAAGCGGGGTAGGGAGAACAAGCGAGACCCAGTACTTC. It codes for CATQISGVGRTSETQYF.

The genes are TRBV27 and TRBJ1-1; D ambiguous. Trimming took 7 bases from V and 0 from J, leaving 6 bases between them. The CDR3 is 12 amino acids. Germline V gene data show CDR1 as MNHEY and CDR2 as SMNVEV (reference sequence). DNA of the CDR3: TGTGCCAGCACCGATCTGAACACTGAAGCTTTCTTT. Its translation is CASTDLNTEAFF.

The chain employs TRBV20-1 and TRBJ2-5; TRBD1 matches 7 bases. The CDR3 runs to 16 residues. V shed 1 base, J shed 5 bases, and the junction held 13 bases outside the gene matches. The germline V gene encodes CDR1 DFQATT and CDR2 SNEGSKA (reference sequence). CDR3 protein: CSARGRQGSLRETQYF. The CDR3 coding sequence is TGCAGTGCTAGAGGAAGACAGGGCTCCCTCCGGGAGACCCAGTACTTC.

V is TRBV5-1 and J is TRBJ2-1; 10 bases match TRBD2. The CDR3 totals 14 residues. V trimming: 1 base; J trimming: 8 bases; junction bases outside the gene matches: 3. From germline, CDR1 is SGHRS and CDR2 YFSETQ. CDR3 loop: CASSLLAGADEQFF. The CDR3 DNA follows: TGCGCCAGCAGCTTGCTAGCGGGGGCGGATGAGCAGTTCTTC.

The chain has TRBV4-3 and TRBJ2-7; D is undetermined. The CDR3 has 14 amino acids. Germline CDR1 LGHNA, CDR2 YSLEER. The V gene lost 1 base and the J gene lost 3 bases, with 10 bases spanning the gap. CDR3 region: CASSQGQDGYEQYF. The CDR3 region has the DNA TGCGCCAGCAGCCAAGGTCAGGACGGCTACGAGCAGTACTTC.

The rearrangement uses TRBV29-1 and TRBJ1-1; 7 positions match TRBD1. Germline V lookup: CDR1 SQVTM, CDR2 ANQGSEA. CDR3 length equals 11 residues. V trimming: 0 bases; J trimming: 11 bases; junction bases outside the gene matches: 3. CDR3 nucleotide sequence: TGCAGCGTTGAAGAGGGACAGTTGGCTTTCTTT. This encodes CSVEEGQLAFF.

This sequence joins TRBV5-1 and TRBJ2-6, with D possibly matching TRBD1 (6 bases). Between the trimmed V and J ends, which lost 4 bases and 2 bases, there was a span of 13 bases. Looked up from germline, CDR1 is SGHRS and CDR2 is YFSETQ. This CDR3 has 16 residues. The CDR3 sequence is CASSPTGLAGANVLTF. CDR3 in DNA: TGCGCCAGCAGCCCGACAGGTTTAGCTGGGGCCAACGTCCTGACTTTC. Full variable domain (rest looked up from reference TRBV5-1 and TRBJ2-6): KAGVTQTPRYLIKTRGQQVTLSCSPISGHRSVSWYQQTPGQGLQFLFEYFSETQRNKGNFPGRFSGRQFSNSRSEMNVSTLELGDSALYLCASSPTGLAGANVLTFGAGSRLTVL.